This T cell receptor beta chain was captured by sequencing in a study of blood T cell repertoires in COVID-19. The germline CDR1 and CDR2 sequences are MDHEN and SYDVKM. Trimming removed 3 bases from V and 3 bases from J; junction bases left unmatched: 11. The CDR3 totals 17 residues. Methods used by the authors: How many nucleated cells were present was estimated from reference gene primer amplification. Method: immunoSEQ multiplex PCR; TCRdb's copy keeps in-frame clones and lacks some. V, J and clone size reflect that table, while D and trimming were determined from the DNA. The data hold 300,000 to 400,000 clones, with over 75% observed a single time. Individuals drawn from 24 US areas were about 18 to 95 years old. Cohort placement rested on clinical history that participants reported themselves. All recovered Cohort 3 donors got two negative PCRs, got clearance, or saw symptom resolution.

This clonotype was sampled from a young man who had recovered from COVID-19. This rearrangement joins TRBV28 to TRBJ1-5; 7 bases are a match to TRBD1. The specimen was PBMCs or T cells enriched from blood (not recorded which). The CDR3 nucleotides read TGTGCCAGCAGTTTTCTCGGGGGACAGTTCAACAATCAGCCCCAGCATTTT. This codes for CASSFLGGQFNNQPQHF.